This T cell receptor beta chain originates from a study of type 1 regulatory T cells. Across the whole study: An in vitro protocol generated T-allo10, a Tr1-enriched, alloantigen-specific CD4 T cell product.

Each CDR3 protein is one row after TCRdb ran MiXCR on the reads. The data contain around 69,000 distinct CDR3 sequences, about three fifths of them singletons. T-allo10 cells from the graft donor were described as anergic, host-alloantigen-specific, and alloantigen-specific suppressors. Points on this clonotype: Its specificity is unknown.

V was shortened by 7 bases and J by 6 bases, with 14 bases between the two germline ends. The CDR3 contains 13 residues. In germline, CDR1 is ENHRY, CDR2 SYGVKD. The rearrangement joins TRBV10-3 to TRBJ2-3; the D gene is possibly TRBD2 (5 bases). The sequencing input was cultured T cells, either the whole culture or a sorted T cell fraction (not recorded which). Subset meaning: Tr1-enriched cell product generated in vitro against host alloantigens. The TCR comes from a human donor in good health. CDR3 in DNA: TGTGCCATCACTAGCTCTCCGGTTGATACGCAGTATTTT. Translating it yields CAITSSPVDTQYF.